These 14 T cell receptor beta chains were sequenced from one sample in a study of vaccination and CD4 T cells after COVID-19. Which antigens these TCRs recognize remains unknown. Time point denoted: late sampling 161 to 241 days after vaccination in a few convalescent patients. Regarding treatment: approximately 9-day PBMC culture with coronavirus spike peptide pools or control peptides (ViraFEST assay). Researchers used the Oncomine TCR Beta short-read assay to sequence DNA from cultured CD4+ T cells. TCRdb processed the PCR reads anew with MiXCR; each CDR3 protein has one entry. Of more than 15,000 distinct CDR3 sequences listed, approximately 50% are singletons. The sequencing here drew on CD4+ T cells from blood, cultured in vitro, taken about 7 months after SARS-CoV-2 vaccination. Receptor source: a human donor who had recovered from COVID-19.

This clonotype has more than one count but fewer than ten. This rearrangement joins TRBV20-1 to TRBJ1-6; possibly TRBD1 for D (6 bases). The V end lost 0 bases, the J end lost 4 bases, and 10 bases lay between the germline ends. The CDR3 covers 15 residues. Germline CDR1 and CDR2: DFQATT and SNEGSKA (reference sequence). The CDR3 sequence: CSARDSTGYNSPLHF. In DNA form, the CDR3 reads TGCAGTGCTAGAGATAGCACAGGGTATAATTCACCCCTCCACTTT.

The chain uses TRBV6-5 and TRBJ1-2; no firm D call. Germline-derived CDR1 and CDR2 are MNHEY and SVGAGI. Trimming removed 0 bases from V and 2 bases from J, with 10 bases in between. This CDR3 is 15 amino acids long. CDR3 bases: TGTGCCAGCAGTTACTCTTCTACCGAAAACTATGGCTACACCTTC. It yields the protein CASSYSSTENYGYTF.

This clonotype has a handful of counts. The V call is TRBV6-1, the J call TRBJ1-5; D is ambiguous. Trimming cost V 6 bases and J 0 bases, with 9 bases left between them. The length of the CDR3 is 14 residues. Germline V gene sequence: CDR1 MNHNS, CDR2 SASEGT. This CDR3 is CASRSPHSNQPQHF. The CDR3 DNA sequence: TGTGCCAGCAGGAGTCCCCATAGCAATCAGCCCCAGCATTTT.

The CDR3, as DNA: TGTGCCAGCAGCTTAGCGTCGGGCGGGGTTCAGTACTTC. It is translated as CASSLASGGVQYF. The V gene is TRBV7-9, the J gene TRBJ2-7; D is perhaps TRBD2 (6 bases). With 0 bases removed from V and 10 bases from J, the gap between germline ends came to 13 bases. The CDR3 length is 13 residues. Germline V lookup: CDR1 SEHNR, CDR2 FQNEAQ (reference sequence).

The chain uses TRBV10-3 and TRBJ2-5, with 14 bases fitting TRBD2. V shed 10 bases and J 2 bases; nucleotides not matched to a gene: 9. Germline V gene lookup returns CDR1 ENHRY and CDR2 SYGVKD. CDR3 length: 16 residues. The CDR3 sequence: CATGLAGGRGQETQYF. DNA of the CDR3: TGTGCCACAGGACTAGCGGGGGGTAGAGGGCAAGAGACCCAGTACTTC.

CDR3 coding DNA: TGTGCCAGCAGGCTGTATTACGAGCAGTACTTC. Its protein is CASRLYYEQYF. This chain links TRBV7-2 with TRBJ2-7; unclear D gene. In germline, CDR1 is SGHTA, CDR2 FQGNSA. Trimming stripped 6 bases from V and 4 bases from J, with 7 bases between. There are 11 residues in the CDR3. The full variable domain, in which reference TRBV7-2 and TRBJ2-7 provide the parts outside the CDR3, is GAGVSQSPSNKVTEKGKDVELRCDPISGHTALYWYRQSLGQGLEFLIYFQGNSAPDKSGLPSDRFSAERTGGSVSTLTIQRTQQEDSAVYLCASRLYYEQYFGPGTRLTVT.

This clonotype showed up just once. This chain uses TRBV4-3 with TRBJ2-3; 7 positions agree with TRBD2. V was clipped by 4 bases and J by 2 bases; unmatched bases: 6. Germline CDR1 is LGHNA and CDR2 is YSLEER. CDR3 length equals 15 residues. The CDR3 protein is CASSLRLADTDTQYF. DNA of the CDR3: TGCGCCAGCAGCCTTCGTCTAGCGGACACAGATACGCAGTATTTT.

The chain carries TRBV20-1 and TRBJ2-1; D is uncertain. V dropped 3 bases and J dropped 3 bases, with 12 bases sitting between them. This CDR3 spans 14 amino acids. From germline, CDR1 is DFQATT and CDR2 SNEGSKA (reference sequence). Here the CDR3 DNA reads TGCAGTGCTAGTATGTCTACTTTCTACAATGAGCAGTTCTTC. Protein sequence: CSASMSTFYNEQFF.

The chain recombines TRBV20-1 with TRBJ1-5; no firm D call. There are 12 residues in the CDR3. Trimming stripped 1 base from V and 5 bases from J, with 6 bases between. Germline CDR1 DFQATT, CDR2 SNEGSKA (reference sequence). Written as DNA, the CDR3 is TGCAGTGCTAGAGTAGGAGATCAGCCCCAGCATTTT. The encoded protein is CSARVGDQPQHF.

The V and J genes are TRBV10-3 and TRBJ1-2; D uncertain. The CDR3 covers 11 residues. V was cut by 4 bases and J by 4 bases, with 4 bases left in between. The germline V gene encodes CDR1 ENHRY and CDR2 SYGVKD. The CDR3 loop reads CAISVGYGYTF. The CDR3 region has the DNA TGTGCCATCAGTGTGGGCTATGGCTACACCTTC.

The chain couples TRBV18 to TRBJ2-5, with D perhaps matching TRBD1 (6 bases). This CDR3 is 15 amino acids long. Germline lookup yields CDR1 KGHSH and CDR2 LQKENI. V was trimmed by 5 bases and J by 4 bases, leaving 17 bases between them. CDR3 protein: CASSIQGLGGETQYF. The CDR3, as DNA: TGTGCCAGCTCAATACAGGGATTAGGTGGAGAGACCCAGTACTTC.

The chain combines TRBV20-1 with TRBJ2-1; D is unclear. The V gene's germline CDR1 is DFQATT and CDR2 SNEGSKA (reference sequence). The CDR3 loop spans 14 amino acids. Trimming took 4 bases from V and 0 from J, leaving 10 bases between them. In nucleotides, the CDR3 is TGCAGTGCTAATAGAGATTACTCCTACAATGAGCAGTTCTTC. Translation: CSANRDYSYNEQFF.

J is TRBJ2-5 and V is TRBV6-1; TRBD1 matches at 8 bases. From germline, CDR1 is MNHNS and CDR2 SASEGT. V gave up 6 bases and J gave up 4 bases; unmatched junction bases: 7. The CDR3 covers 14 residues. CDR3 loop: CASRDRVRSETQYF. The CDR3 bases are TGTGCCAGCAGGGACAGGGTGCGATCAGAGACCCAGTACTTC.

The gene calls are TRBV7-3 and TRBJ2-3, with D perhaps TRBD1 or TRBD2 (5 bases each). This CDR3 contains 14 residues. Germline values: CDR1 SGHTA, CDR2 FQGTGA. Between the trimmed V and J ends, which lost 5 bases and 2 bases, there was a span of 11 bases. Written as DNA, the CDR3 is TGTGCCAGCAGCCCGGGACGGCTCACAGATACGCAGTATTTT. This codes for CASSPGRLTDTQYF. Combining the CDR3 with reference TRBV7-3 and TRBJ2-3 gives the whole variable domain GAGVSQTPSNKVTEKGKYVELRCDPISGHTALYWYRQSLGQGPEFLIYFQGTGAADDSGLPNDRFFAVRPEGSVSTLKIQRTERGDSAVYLCASSPGRLTDTQYFGPGTRLTVL.